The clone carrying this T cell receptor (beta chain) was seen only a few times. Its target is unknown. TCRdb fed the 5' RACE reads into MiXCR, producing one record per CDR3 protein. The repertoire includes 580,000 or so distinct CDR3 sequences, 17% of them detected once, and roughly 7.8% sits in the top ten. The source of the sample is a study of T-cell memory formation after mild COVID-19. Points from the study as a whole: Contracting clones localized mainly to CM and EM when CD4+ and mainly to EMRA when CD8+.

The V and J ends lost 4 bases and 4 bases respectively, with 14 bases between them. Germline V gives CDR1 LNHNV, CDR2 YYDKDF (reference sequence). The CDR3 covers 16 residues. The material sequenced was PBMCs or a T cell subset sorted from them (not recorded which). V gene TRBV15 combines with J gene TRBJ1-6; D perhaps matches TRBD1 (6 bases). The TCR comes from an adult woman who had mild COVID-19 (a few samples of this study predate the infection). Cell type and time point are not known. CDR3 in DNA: TGTGCCACCAGCAACGGACAGCCGAGATATAATTCACCCCTCCACTTT. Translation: CATSNGQPRYNSPLHF.